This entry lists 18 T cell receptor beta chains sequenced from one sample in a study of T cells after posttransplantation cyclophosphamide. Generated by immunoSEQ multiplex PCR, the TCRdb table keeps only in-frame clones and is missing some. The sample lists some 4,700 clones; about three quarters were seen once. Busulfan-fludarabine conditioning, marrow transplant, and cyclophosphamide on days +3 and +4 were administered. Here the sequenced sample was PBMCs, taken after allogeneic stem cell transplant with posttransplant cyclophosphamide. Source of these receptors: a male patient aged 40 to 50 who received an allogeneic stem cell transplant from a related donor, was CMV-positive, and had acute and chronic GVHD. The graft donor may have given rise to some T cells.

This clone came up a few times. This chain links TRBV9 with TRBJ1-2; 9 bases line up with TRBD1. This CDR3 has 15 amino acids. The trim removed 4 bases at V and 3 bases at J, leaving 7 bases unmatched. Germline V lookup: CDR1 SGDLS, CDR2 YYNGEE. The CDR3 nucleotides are TGTGCCAGCAGCTCCCAGACAGGGGGTTACTATGGCTACACCTTC. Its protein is CASSSQTGGYYGYTF. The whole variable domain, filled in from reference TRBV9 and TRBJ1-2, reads DSGVTQTPKHLITATGQRVTLRCSPRSGDLSVYWYQQSLDQGLQFLIQYYNGEERAKGNILERFSAQQFPDLHSELNLSSLELGDSALYFCASSSQTGGYYGYTFGSGTRLTVV.

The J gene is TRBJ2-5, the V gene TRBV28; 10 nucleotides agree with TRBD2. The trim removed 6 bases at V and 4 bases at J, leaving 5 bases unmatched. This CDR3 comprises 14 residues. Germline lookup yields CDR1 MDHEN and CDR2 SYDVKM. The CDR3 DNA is TGTGCCAGCAGCTCTAGCGGGAGCGGAGAGACCCAGTACTTC. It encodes CASSSSGSGETQYF.

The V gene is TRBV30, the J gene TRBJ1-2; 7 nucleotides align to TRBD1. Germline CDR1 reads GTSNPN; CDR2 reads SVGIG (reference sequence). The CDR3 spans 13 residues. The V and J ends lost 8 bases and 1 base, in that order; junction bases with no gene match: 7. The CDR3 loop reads CAGRTGFNYGYTF. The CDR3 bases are TGTGCCGGGCGGACAGGTTTTAACTATGGCTACACCTTC.

In nucleotides, the CDR3 is TGTGCCAGCAGGGCAGAGCAGTACTTC. As protein: CASRAEQYF. The chain carries TRBV6-4 and TRBJ2-7; D is unresolved. This CDR3 has 9 residues. Trimming cost V 6 bases and J 7 bases, with 4 bases left between them. CDR1 and CDR2 (germline): MRHNA, SNTAGT.

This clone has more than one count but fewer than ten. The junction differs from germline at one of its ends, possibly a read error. CDR3 sequence: CASSQGQGGHRGAVF. The CDR3 nucleotides are TGTGCCAGCAGCCAAGGCCAGGGGGGACACCGGGGAGCTGTTTTT. This rearrangement joins TRBV14 to TRBJ2-2; D is possibly TRBD1 (7 bases). The CDR3 loop spans 15 amino acids. Germline assignment: CDR1 SGHDN and CDR2 FVKESK.

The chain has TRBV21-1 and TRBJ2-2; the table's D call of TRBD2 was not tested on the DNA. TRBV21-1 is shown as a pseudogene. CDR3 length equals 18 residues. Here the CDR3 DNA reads TGTGCCAGCAGCAAACCCTCGACGGGAGCTCTGATGGCCGGGGAGCTGTTTTTT. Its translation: CASSKPSTGALMAGELFF.

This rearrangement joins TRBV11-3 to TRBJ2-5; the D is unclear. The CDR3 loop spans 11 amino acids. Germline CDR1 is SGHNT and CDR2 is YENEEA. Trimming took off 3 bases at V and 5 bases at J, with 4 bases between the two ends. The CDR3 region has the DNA TGTGCCAGCAGCTTGGAGGAGACCCAGTACTTC. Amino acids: CASSLEETQYF. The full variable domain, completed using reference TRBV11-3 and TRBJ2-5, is EAGVVQSPRYKIIEKKQPVAFWCNPISGHNTLYWYLQNLGQGPELLIRYENEEAVDDSQLPKDRFSAERLKGVDSTLKIQPAELGDSAVYLCASSLEETQYFGPGTRLLVL.

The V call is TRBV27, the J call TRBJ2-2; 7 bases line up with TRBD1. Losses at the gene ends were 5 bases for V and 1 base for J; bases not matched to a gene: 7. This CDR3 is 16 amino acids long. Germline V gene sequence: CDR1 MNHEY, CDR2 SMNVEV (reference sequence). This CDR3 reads CASSPSTGMNTGELFF. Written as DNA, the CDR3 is TGTGCCAGCAGTCCCTCGACAGGGATGAACACCGGGGAGCTGTTTTTT.

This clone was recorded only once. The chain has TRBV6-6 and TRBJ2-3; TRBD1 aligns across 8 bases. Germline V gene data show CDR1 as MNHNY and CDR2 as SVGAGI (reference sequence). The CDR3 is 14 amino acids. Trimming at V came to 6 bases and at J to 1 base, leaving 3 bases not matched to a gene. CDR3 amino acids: CASRRGQGTDTQYF. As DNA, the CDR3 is TGTGCCAGCAGAAGGGGACAGGGCACAGATACGCAGTATTTT.

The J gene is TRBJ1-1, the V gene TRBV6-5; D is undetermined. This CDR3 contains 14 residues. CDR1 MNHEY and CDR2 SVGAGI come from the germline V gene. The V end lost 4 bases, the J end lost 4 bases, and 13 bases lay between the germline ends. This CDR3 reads CASSFWAGSTEAFF. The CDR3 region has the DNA TGTGCCAGCAGTTTTTGGGCGGGGAGCACTGAAGCTTTCTTT.

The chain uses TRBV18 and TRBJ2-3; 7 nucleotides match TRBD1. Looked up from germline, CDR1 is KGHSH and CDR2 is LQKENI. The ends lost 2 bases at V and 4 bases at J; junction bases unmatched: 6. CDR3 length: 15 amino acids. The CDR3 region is CASSPRGLRADTQYF. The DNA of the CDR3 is TGTGCCAGCTCACCAAGGGGGCTAAGGGCAGATACGCAGTATTTT.

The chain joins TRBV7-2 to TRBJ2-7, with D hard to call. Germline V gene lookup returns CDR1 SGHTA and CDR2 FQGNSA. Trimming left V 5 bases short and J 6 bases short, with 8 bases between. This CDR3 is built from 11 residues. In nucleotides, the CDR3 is TGTGCCAGCAGCCTCCAGGCCGAGCAGTACTTC. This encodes CASSLQAEQYF. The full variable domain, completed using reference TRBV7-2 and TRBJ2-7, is GAGVSQSPSNKVTEKGKDVELRCDPISGHTALYWYRQSLGQGLEFLIYFQGNSAPDKSGLPSDRFSAERTGGSVSTLTIQRTQQEDSAVYLCASSLQAEQYFGPGTRLTVT.

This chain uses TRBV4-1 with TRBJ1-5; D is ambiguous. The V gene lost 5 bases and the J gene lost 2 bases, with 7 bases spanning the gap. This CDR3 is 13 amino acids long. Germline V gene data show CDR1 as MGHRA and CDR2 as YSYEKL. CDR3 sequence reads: CASSRGGNQPQHF. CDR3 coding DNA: TGCGCCAGCAGCAGAGGTGGCAATCAGCCCCAGCATTTT.

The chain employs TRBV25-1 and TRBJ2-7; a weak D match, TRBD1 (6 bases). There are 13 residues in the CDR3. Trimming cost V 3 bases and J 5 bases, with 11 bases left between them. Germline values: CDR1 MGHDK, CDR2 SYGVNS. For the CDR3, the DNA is TGTGCCAGCAGTGACAGGGGAACCCACGAGCAGTACTTC. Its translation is CASSDRGTHEQYF.

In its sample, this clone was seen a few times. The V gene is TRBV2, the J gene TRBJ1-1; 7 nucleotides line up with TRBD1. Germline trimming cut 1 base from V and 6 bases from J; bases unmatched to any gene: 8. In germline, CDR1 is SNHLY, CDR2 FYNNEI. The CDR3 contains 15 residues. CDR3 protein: CASSEVGGGTAEAFF. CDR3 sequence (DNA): TGTGCCAGCAGTGAAGTCGGAGGGGGCACCGCTGAAGCTTTCTTT.

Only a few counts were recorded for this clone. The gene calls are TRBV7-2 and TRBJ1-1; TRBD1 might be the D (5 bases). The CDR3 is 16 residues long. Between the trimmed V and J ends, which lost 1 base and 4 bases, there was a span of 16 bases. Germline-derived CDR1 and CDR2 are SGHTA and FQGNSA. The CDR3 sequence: CASSLESGGVSTEAFF. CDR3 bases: TGTGCCAGCAGCTTAGAATCCGGGGGGGTGAGCACTGAAGCTTTCTTT.

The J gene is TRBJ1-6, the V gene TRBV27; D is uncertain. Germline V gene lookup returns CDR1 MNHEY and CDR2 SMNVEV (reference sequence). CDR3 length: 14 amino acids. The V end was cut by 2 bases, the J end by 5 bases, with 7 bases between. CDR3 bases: TGTGCCAGCAGTTTAGGCGGTAATAATTCACCCCTCCACTTT. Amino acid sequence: CASSLGGNNSPLHF.

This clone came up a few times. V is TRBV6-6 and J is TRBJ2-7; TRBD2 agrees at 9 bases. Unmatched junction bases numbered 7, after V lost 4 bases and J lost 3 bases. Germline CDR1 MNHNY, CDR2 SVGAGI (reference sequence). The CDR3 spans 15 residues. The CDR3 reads CASSFLAGPDYEQYF. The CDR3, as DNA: TGTGCCAGCAGTTTTCTAGCGGGACCCGACTACGAGCAGTACTTC.